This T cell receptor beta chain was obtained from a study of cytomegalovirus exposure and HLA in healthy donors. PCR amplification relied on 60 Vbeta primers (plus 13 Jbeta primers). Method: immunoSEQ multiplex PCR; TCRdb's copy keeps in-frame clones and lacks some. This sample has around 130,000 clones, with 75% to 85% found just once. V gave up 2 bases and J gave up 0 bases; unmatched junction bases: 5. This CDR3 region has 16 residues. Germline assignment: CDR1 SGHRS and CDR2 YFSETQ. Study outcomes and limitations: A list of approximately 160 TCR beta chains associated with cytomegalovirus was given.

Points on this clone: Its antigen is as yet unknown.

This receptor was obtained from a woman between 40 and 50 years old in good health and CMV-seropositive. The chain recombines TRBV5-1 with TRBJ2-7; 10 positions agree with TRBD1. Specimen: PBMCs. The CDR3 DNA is TGCGCCAGCAGCTTAGGGACAGGGGCCGTCTCCTACGAGCAGTACTTC. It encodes CASSLGTGAVSYEQYF. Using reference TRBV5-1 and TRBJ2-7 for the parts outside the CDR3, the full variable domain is KAGVTQTPRYLIKTRGQQVTLSCSPISGHRSVSWYQQTPGQGLQFLFEYFSETQRNKGNFPGRFSGRQFSNSRSEMNVSTLELGDSALYLCASSLGTGAVSYEQYFGPGTRLTVT.